This T cell receptor beta chain is from a study of blood T cell repertoires in COVID-19. Study in general: Italy, Spain and the United States were the sources of the convalescent and acute COVID-19 samples. PBMCs, B-cell-depleted T cells, or T cells provided the cDNA or gDNA that made up the material.

The CDR3 runs 13 residues. Germline loops: CDR1 MNHEY, CDR2 SMNVEV (reference sequence). J gave up 7 bases and V 7 bases, and 10 bases lay outside the gene matches. Original handling: Estimation of nucleated cell counts relied on the amplification of reference gene primers. Generated by immunoSEQ multiplex PCR, the TCRdb table keeps only in-frame clones and is missing some. The D gene and trimming were derived from the DNA, and the V and J assignments and clone size from that table. The sample holds approximately 230,000 clones, around 90% seen once. The V and J genes are TRBV27 and TRBJ2-7; the match to TRBD1 covers 7 bases. This TCR derives from a man at least 80 years old with acute or convalescent COVID-19. The sequenced sample was peripheral blood. The DNA of the CDR3 is TGTGCCAGCATAGGGACAGCCTTTGGGGAGCAGTACTTC. Protein product: CASIGTAFGEQYF.